Included here is one T cell receptor (beta chain) sequence, with context. This sample is drawn from a study of OX40 agonist ivuxolimab in advanced cancers. This CDR3 is built from 14 residues. The germline V gene encodes CDR1 SGHVS and CDR2 FNYEAQ. The germline V and J ends were trimmed by 5 bases and 2 bases, with 13 bases remaining between them. Sequencing used immunoSEQ multiplex PCR; TCRdb keeps in-frame clones, though not all of them. The sample holds about 100,000 clones, approximately 90% seen once. The sequence came from an adult with an advanced solid tumor such as melanoma, head and neck, liver or kidney cancer. The V call is TRBV7-6, the J call TRBJ2-7; D remains unclear. Sequencing used CD4+ or CD8+ T cells sorted from blood, obtained in a trial of the OX40 agonist ivuxolimab. In DNA, the CDR3 is TGTGCCAGCAGCCCGCAATCCGGGCCCTACGAGCAGTACTTC. Translation: CASSPQSGPYEQYF.